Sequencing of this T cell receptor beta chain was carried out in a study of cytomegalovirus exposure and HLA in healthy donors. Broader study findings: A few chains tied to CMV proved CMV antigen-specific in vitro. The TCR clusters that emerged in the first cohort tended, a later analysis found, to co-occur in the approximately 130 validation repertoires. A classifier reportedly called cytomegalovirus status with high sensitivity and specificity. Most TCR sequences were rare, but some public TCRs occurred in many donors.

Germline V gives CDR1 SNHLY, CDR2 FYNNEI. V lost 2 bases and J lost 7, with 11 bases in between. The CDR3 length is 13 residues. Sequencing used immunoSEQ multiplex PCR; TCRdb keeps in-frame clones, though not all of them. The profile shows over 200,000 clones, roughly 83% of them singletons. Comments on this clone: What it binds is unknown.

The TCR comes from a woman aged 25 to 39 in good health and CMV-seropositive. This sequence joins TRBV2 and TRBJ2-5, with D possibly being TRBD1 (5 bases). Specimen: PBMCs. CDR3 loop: CASSESGAATQYF. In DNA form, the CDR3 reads TGTGCCAGCAGTGAATCTGGGGCGGCGACCCAGTACTTC.